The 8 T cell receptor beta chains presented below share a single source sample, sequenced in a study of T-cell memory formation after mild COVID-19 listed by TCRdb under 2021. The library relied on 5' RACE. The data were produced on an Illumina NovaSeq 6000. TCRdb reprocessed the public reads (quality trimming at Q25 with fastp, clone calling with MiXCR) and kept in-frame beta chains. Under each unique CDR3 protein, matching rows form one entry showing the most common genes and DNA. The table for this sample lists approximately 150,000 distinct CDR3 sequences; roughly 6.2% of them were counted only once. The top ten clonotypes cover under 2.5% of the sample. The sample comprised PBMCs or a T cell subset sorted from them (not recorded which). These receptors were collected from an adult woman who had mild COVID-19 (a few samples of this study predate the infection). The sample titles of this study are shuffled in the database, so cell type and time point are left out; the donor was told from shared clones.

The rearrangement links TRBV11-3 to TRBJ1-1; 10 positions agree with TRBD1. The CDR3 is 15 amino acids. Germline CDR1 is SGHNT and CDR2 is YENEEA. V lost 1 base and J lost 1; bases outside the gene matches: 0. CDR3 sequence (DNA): TGTGCCAGCAGCTTAGGACAGGGGGCGAACACTGAAGCTTTCTTT. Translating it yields CASSLGQGANTEAFF.

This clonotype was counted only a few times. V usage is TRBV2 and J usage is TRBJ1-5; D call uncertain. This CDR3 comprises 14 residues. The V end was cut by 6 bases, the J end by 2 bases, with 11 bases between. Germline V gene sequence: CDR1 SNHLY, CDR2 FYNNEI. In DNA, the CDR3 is TGTGCCAGCAGCCACGACACGGGCAATCAGCCCCAGCATTTT. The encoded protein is CASSHDTGNQPQHF.

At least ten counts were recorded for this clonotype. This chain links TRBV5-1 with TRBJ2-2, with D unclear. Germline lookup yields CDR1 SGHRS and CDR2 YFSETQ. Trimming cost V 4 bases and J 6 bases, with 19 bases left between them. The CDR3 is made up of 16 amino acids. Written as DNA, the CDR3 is TGCGCCAGCAGCCTCGGACCCGAACGAAGGGCCGGGGAGCTGTTTTTT. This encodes CASSLGPERRAGELFF.

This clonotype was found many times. CDR3 nucleotide sequence: TGTGCCATCAGTGATAGCGGGAGATCGATCACAGATACGCAGTATTTT. Its translation: CAISDSGRSITDTQYF. This chain links TRBV10-3 with TRBJ2-3; 9 bases are a match to TRBD2. J lost 2 bases, V lost 3 bases, and 6 bases had no gene match. The CDR3 sequence is 16 residues long. CDR1 is ENHRY, CDR2 SYGVKD, per germline.

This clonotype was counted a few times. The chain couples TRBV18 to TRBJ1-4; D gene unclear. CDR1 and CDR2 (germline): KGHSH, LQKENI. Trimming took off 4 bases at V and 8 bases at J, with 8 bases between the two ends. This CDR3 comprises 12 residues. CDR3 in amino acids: CASSLGPEKLFF. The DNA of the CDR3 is TGTGCCAGCTCACTCGGACCGGAAAAACTGTTTTTT.

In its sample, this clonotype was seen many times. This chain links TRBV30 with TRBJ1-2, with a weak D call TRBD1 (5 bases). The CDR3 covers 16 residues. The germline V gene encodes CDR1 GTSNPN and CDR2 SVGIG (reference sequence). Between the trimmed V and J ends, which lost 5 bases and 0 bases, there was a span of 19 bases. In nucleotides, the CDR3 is TGTGCCTGGGGGGGGGAAGACCGGAGGGCTAACTATGGCTACACCTTC. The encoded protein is CAWGGEDRRANYGYTF. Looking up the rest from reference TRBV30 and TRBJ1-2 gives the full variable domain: SQTIHQWPATLVQPVGSPLSLECTVEGTSNPNLYWYRQAAGRGLQLLFYSVGIGQISSEVPQNLSASRPQDRQFILSSKKLLLSDSGFYLCAWGGEDRRANYGYTFGSGTRLTVV.

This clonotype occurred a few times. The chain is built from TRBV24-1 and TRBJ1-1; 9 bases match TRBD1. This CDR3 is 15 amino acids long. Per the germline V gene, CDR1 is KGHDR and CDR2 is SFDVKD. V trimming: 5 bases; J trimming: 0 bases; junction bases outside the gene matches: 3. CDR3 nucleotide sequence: TGTGCCACCAGTGCCGGACAGGGGATGAACACTGAAGCTTTCTTT. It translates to CATSAGQGMNTEAFF.

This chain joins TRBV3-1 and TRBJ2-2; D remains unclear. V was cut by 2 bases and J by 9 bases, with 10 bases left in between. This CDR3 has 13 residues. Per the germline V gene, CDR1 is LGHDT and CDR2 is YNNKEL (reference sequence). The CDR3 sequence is CASSQSTRRELFF. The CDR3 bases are TGTGCCAGCAGCCAATCTACCCGAAGGGAGCTGTTTTTT.